This T cell receptor beta chain was identified in a study of early T cells in non-severe SARS-CoV-2 infection. This clonotype was seen at least ten times. Unique molecular identifier tags were affixed to discrete cDNA molecules. TCRdb passed the 5' RACE reads through MiXCR, listing each CDR3 protein once. The sample yields tens of thousands of distinct CDR3 sequences, about 5.3% seen once. Trimming took 0 bases from V and 0 from J, leaving 13 bases between them. The CDR3 has 16 residues. From germline, CDR1 is SGHRS and CDR2 YFSETQ. The sequence was collected from an adult who was a healthcare worker with PCR-confirmed SARS-CoV-2 infection or an uninfected control (not recorded which). The material sequenced was whole blood. The chain employs TRBV5-1 and TRBJ2-7; the D gene is possibly TRBD1 (5 bases). CDR3 protein: CASSLAGWTPSYEQYF. The CDR3 nucleotides read TGCGCCAGCAGCTTGGCAGGTTGGACACCCTCCTACGAGCAGTACTTC.